The 17 T cell receptor beta chains given below trace back to one sample, sequenced in a study of OX40 agonist ivuxolimab in advanced cancers. Sequencing used immunoSEQ multiplex PCR; TCRdb keeps in-frame clones, though not all of them. The repertoire holds 90,000 to 150,000 clones, with 80% to 90% as singletons. The specimen was CD4+ or CD8+ T cells sorted from blood, collected in a trial of the OX40 agonist ivuxolimab. The receptors were gathered from an adult with an advanced solid tumor such as melanoma, head and neck, liver or kidney cancer.

The chain combines TRBV6-1 with TRBJ1-4, with D maybe TRBD1 (5 bases). V lost 7 bases, J lost 14 bases, and 20 bases lay in between. The V gene's germline CDR1 is MNHNS and CDR2 SASEGT. The CDR3 is 13 residues long. The chain's CDR3 is CASNTDGGRGLFF. The CDR3 DNA is TGTGCCAGCAACACTGACGGAGGACGGGGGCTGTTTTTT.

V usage is TRBV7-8 and J usage is TRBJ2-7; D might be TRBD1 (5 bases). The CDR3 sequence is 13 residues long. Trimming removed 3 bases from V and 2 bases from J, with 8 bases in between. Germline CDR1 SGHVS, CDR2 FQNEAQ. The CDR3 DNA sequence: TGTGCCAGCAGCTTGGGGCACACCTACGAGCAGTACTTC. It yields the protein CASSLGHTYEQYF.

In its sample, this clone was seen a few times. V usage is TRBV2 and J usage is TRBJ1-6; possible D gene TRBD1, 6 bases. CDR1 is SNHLY and CDR2 is FYNNEI in the germline V gene. V was clipped by 4 bases and J by 8 bases, with 12 bases between them. The CDR3 length is 14 residues. CDR3 nucleotide sequence: TGTGCCAGCAGTGGGGGGACAACTTATTCACCCCTCCACTTT. Translated, it gives CASSGGTTYSPLHF.

This sequence joins TRBV18 and TRBJ2-5; the D gene is possibly TRBD1 (6 bases). This CDR3 is built from 14 residues. V lost 1 base, J lost 5 bases, and 11 bases lay in between. Germline lookup yields CDR1 KGHSH and CDR2 LQKENI. CDR3 loop: CASSPLDRPETQYF. The DNA of the CDR3 is TGTGCCAGCTCACCACTTGACAGGCCCGAGACCCAGTACTTC.

This rearrangement joins TRBV4-1 to TRBJ2-1; D unclear. Germline values: CDR1 MGHRA, CDR2 YSYEKL. The CDR3 extends over 12 amino acids. Deletions cut 2 bases from V and 8 bases from J, with 7 bases between. CDR3 sequence (DNA): TGCGCCAGCAGCCAAATTTTTGATGAGCAGTTCTTC. Its translation is CASSQIFDEQFF.

This clone was counted a single time. The V and J genes are TRBV7-2 and TRBJ1-5; weak D call: TRBD1 (6 bases). CDR1 is SGHTA and CDR2 is FQGNSA in the germline V gene. Trimming took 5 bases from V and 4 from J, leaving 12 bases between them. The CDR3 totals 14 residues. CDR3 sequence: CASSRDTINQPQHF. CDR3 DNA: TGTGCCAGCAGCCGGGACACGATAAATCAGCCCCAGCATTTT.

This clone was detected only a few times. This rearrangement joins TRBV7-9 to TRBJ1-1; 9 nucleotides match TRBD1. The CDR3 runs 13 residues. Germline-derived CDR1 and CDR2 are SEHNR and FQNEAQ (reference sequence). After removal of 5 bases from V and 7 bases from J, the junction contained 5 bases not matched to a gene. The CDR3 loop reads CASSLQGAIEAFF. In DNA form, the CDR3 reads TGTGCCAGCAGCCTACAGGGGGCGATTGAAGCTTTCTTT.

The CDR3 reads CSASRGYTF. The CDR3 DNA reads as TGCAGTGCTAGTCGTGGCTACACCTTC. The chain links TRBV20-1 to TRBJ1-2; no reliable D call. This CDR3 spans 9 amino acids. The ends were cut back, 3 bases at V and 7 bases at J, with 3 bases in the middle. Germline lookup yields CDR1 DFQATT and CDR2 SNEGSKA (reference sequence).

J is TRBJ1-4 and V is TRBV2; no clear D. The CDR3 totals 15 residues. V was clipped by 7 bases and J by 0 bases, with 12 bases between them. The V gene's germline CDR1 is SNHLY and CDR2 FYNNEI. In nucleotides, the CDR3 is TGTGCCAGCATCAACCTACCCGCAACTAATGAAAAACTGTTTTTT. This translates into CASINLPATNEKLFF.

This rearrangement joins TRBV6-1 to TRBJ1-1; no firm D call. With 9 bases removed from V and 4 bases from J, the gap between germline ends came to 15 bases. From germline, CDR1 is MNHNS and CDR2 SASEGT. CDR3 length: 13 residues. CDR3 in amino acids: CASCAERGTEAFF. CDR3 in DNA: TGTGCCAGTTGTGCGGAGCGGGGCACTGAAGCTTTCTTT.

This clone appeared a single time. The V call is TRBV5-1, the J call TRBJ2-5, with no clear D. The V gene lost 5 bases and the J gene lost 5 bases, with 7 bases spanning the gap. Germline loops: CDR1 SGHRS, CDR2 YFSETQ. The CDR3 loop spans 11 amino acids. CDR3 loop: CASRSVETQYF. CDR3 nucleotide sequence: TGCGCCAGCAGGTCTGTGGAGACCCAGTACTTC. The full variable domain, with the rest looked up from reference TRBV5-1 and TRBJ2-5, is KAGVTQTPRYLIKTRGQQVTLSCSPISGHRSVSWYQQTPGQGLQFLFEYFSETQRNKGNFPGRFSGRQFSNSRSEMNVSTLELGDSALYLCASRSVETQYFGPGTRLLVL.

The V gene is TRBV5-6, the J gene TRBJ2-4, with D tentatively TRBD2 (6 bases). The CDR3 spans 14 residues. Per germline, CDR1 SGHDT and CDR2 YYEEEE. The germline V and J ends were trimmed by 3 bases and 6 bases, with 13 bases remaining between them. Here the CDR3 DNA reads TGTGCCAGCAGCTCCGCGGGACGGATAAACATTCAGTACTTC. Translating gives CASSSAGRINIQYF.

This chain uses TRBV19 with TRBJ1-3; the D is unclear. This CDR3 contains 16 residues. Trimming shortened V by 4 bases and J by 0 bases, and 13 bases separated the two germline ends. Germline V lookup: CDR1 LNHDA, CDR2 SQIVND (reference sequence). CDR3 loop: CASSRSQDGSGNTIYF. The CDR3 DNA follows: TGTGCCAGTAGTAGGTCGCAGGACGGCTCTGGAAACACCATATATTTT.

The J gene is TRBJ2-6, the V gene TRBV29-1; TRBD2 matches at 7 bases. V shed 3 bases and J 2 bases; nucleotides not matched to a gene: 1. The CDR3 is 14 amino acids. Germline lookup yields CDR1 SQVTM and CDR2 ANQGSEA. This CDR3 reads CSVDGGAGANVLTF. In DNA form, the CDR3 reads TGCAGCGTTGATGGGGGGGCTGGGGCCAACGTCCTGACTTTC. Together with reference TRBV29-1 and TRBJ2-6, the CDR3 gives the full variable domain: SAVISQKPSRDICQRGTSLTIQCQVDSQVTMMFWYRQQPGQSLTLIATANQGSEATYESGFVIDKFPISRPNLTFSTLTVSNMSPEDSSIYLCSVDGGAGANVLTFGAGSRLTVL.

This chain uses TRBV5-5 with TRBJ2-1; D may be TRBD1 (6 bases). V was trimmed by 5 bases and J by 0 bases, leaving 12 bases between them. The CDR3 extends over 15 amino acids. Germline values: CDR1 SGHKS, CDR2 YYEKEE (reference sequence). The CDR3: CASRTGFGSYNEQFF. DNA of the CDR3: TGTGCCAGCAGAACAGGGTTTGGCTCCTACAATGAGCAGTTCTTC. The full variable domain, its missing parts supplied by reference TRBV5-5 and TRBJ2-1, is DAGVTQSPTHLIKTRGQQVTLRCSPISGHKSVSWYQQVLGQGPQFIFQYYEKEERGRGNFPDRFSARQFPNYSSELNVNALLLGDSALYLCASRTGFGSYNEQFFGPGTRLTVL.

The chain joins TRBV5-8 to TRBJ2-6; D gene unclear. V lost 0 bases and J 0 bases, leaving 13 bases between the germline ends. The CDR3 is 18 residues long. CDR1 is SGHTS, CDR2 YDEGEE, per germline. The CDR3 region is CASSLVQKGASGANVLTF. The CDR3 region has the DNA TGTGCCAGCAGCTTGGTACAAAAGGGCGCCTCTGGGGCCAACGTCCTGACTTTC.

The CDR3 is CASSLEAGAETQYF. The DNA of the CDR3 is TGCGCCAGCAGCTTGGAGGCGGGTGCAGAGACCCAGTACTTC. The chain is built from TRBV5-1 and TRBJ2-5, with D perhaps TRBD2 (5 bases). The V end lost 0 bases, the J end lost 4 bases, and 10 bases lay between the germline ends. The CDR3 runs 14 residues. CDR1 is SGHRS, CDR2 YFSETQ, per germline.